The subject of this entry is one TCR beta chain. The CDR3 consists of 16 residues. V dropped 4 bases and J dropped 0 bases, with 14 bases sitting between them. Germline values: CDR1 SGHNT, CDR2 YYREEE (reference sequence). The data were taken from a study of cytomegalovirus exposure and HLA in healthy donors. Turning to the study itself: Unique TCRs numbering approximately 80 million, obtained from HLA-typed donors, made up an early data release.

With 60 Vbeta and 13 Jbeta primers, the PCR was carried out. Produced via immunoSEQ multiplex PCR; TCRdb's table is partial and in-frame only. This repertoire includes 80,000 to 100,000 clones. The sample comprised PBMCs. The receptor comes from a man aged 45-65 years in good health and CMV-seropositive. V and J are TRBV5-4 and TRBJ2-1, with a possible D match to TRBD2 (5 bases). In DNA form, the CDR3 reads TGTGCCAGCAGCCCTCTAGTTGGGAGCTCCTACAATGAGCAGTTCTTC. This codes for CASSPLVGSSYNEQFF.